The T cell receptor beta chain under discussion was sequenced for a study of radiation and T cells in renal cell carcinoma. Study-level points and caveats: Without pretreatment biopsies, baseline tumor clonotype presence was undetermined.

Time point reported: baseline pretreatment blood. Specified treatment: 15 Gy SBRT to primary tumor, nephrectomy 4 weeks later. The tumor was a clear cell renal cell carcinoma. Method: immunoSEQ multiplex PCR; TCRdb's copy keeps in-frame clones and lacks some. The table has about 130,000 clones, approximately 80% seen once. Only one count was recorded for this clone. Its antigen remains unidentified. The CDR3 is made up of 14 amino acids. V was pared by 2 bases and J by 8 bases, with 6 bases of the junction left unmatched. Germline-derived CDR1 and CDR2 are ENHRY and SYGVKD. Sequences were derived from blood, sampled from a patient whose treatment included radiotherapy and nephrectomy. The TCR was taken from a woman aged 55-70 years with renal cell carcinoma. The rearrangement joins TRBV10-3 to TRBJ1-3; 7 bases align to TRBD1. The CDR3 region is CAISEQGEWDTIYF. CDR3 DNA: TGTGCCATCAGTGAGCAGGGGGAGTGGGACACCATATATTTT.